The T cell receptor beta chain described here comes from a study of PD-1 blockade in mismatch repair-deficient tumors. For this clone: The germline gene is not matched at one end of the junction; a read error may be the cause.

Measured with immunoSEQ multiplex PCR; TCRdb has only the in-frame clones, and not every one. The sample records 90,000 to 120,000 clones, under 90% being singletons. All patients were mismatch repair deficient, assessed by either PCR or immunohistochemistry. A few pembrolizumab responders had their TCRs sequenced. CDR1 is SQVTM, CDR2 ANQGSEA, per germline. The CDR3 has 13 residues. This sequence joins TRBV29-1 and TRBJ2-3; a weak D match, TRBD2 (5 bases). The sample in question was peripheral blood, obtained roughly 36 weeks after starting pembrolizumab. The source of this sequence is an adult with mismatch repair-deficient cancer. The CDR3 sequence is CSVEDDYGGTINF. CDR3 in DNA: TGCAGCGTTGAAGATGACTATGGCGGCACCATTAATTTT.